Included here is one T cell receptor (beta chain) sequence, with context. Clones were sequenced by immunoSEQ multiplex PCR, and TCRdb holds only the in-frame ones, with some missing. The sample includes some 150,000 clones, 96% of them seen just once. The data are from a study of control samples from healthy donors and cancer patients. The CDR3 has 15 amino acids. Per germline, CDR1 MDHEN and CDR2 SYDVKM. Trimming took 4 bases from V and 1 from J, leaving 11 bases between them. The rearrangement links TRBV28 to TRBJ2-1; a possible D gene is TRBD1 (6 bases). Sequenced input: blood. The clonotype comes from a woman aged 25 to 39 in good health. The CDR3: CASSYTGISYNEQFF. The CDR3 nucleotides are TGTGCCAGCAGTTACACAGGGATATCCTACAATGAGCAGTTCTTC. The full variable domain, its missing parts supplied by reference TRBV28 and TRBJ2-1, is DVKVTQSSRYLVKRTGEKVFLECVQDMDHENMFWYRQDPGLGLRLIYFSYDVKMKEKGDIPEGYSVSREKKERFSLILESASTNQTSMYLCASSYTGISYNEQFFGPGTRLTVL.